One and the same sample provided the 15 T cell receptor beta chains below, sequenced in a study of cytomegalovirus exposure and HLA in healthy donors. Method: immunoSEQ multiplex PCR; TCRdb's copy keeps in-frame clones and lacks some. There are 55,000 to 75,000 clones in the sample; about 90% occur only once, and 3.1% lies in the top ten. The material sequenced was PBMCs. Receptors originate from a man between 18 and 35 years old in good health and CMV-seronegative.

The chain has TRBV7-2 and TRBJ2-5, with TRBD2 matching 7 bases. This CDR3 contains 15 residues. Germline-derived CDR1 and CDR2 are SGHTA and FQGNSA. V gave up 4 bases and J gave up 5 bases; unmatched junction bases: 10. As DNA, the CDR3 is TGTGCCAGCAGCTGGCGAGCGGGATTGGGGGAGACCCAGTACTTC. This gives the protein CASSWRAGLGETQYF.

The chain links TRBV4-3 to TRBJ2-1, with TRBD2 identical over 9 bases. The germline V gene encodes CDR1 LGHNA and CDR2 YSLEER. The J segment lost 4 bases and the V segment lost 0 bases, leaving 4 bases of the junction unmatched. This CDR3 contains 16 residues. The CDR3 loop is CASSQDRSGGYNEQFF. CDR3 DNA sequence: TGCGCCAGCAGCCAAGATCGGAGCGGGGGGTACAATGAGCAGTTCTTC.

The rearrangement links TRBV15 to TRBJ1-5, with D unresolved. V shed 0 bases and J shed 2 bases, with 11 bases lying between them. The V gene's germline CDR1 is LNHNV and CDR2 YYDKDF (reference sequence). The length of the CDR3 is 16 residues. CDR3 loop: CATSRDSGRGNQPQHF. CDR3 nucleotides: TGTGCCACCAGCAGAGATTCGGGTCGCGGCAATCAGCCCCAGCATTTT.

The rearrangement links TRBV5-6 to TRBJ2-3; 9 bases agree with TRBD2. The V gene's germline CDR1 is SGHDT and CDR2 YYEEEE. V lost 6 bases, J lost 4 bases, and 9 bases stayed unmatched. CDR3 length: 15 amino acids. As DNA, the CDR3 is TGTGCCAGCAACCCCCTTAGCGGGAGCCCAGATACGCAGTATTTT. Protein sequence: CASNPLSGSPDTQYF. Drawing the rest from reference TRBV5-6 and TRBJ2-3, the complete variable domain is DAGVTQSPTHLIKTRGQQVTLRCSPKSGHDTVSWYQQALGQGPQFIFQYYEEEERQRGNFPDRFSGHQFPNYSSELNVNALLLGDSALYLCASNPLSGSPDTQYFGPGTRLTVL.

The CDR3 region is CASSPPGQGFEQFF. The CDR3, as DNA: TGTGCCAGCTCACCCCCGGGACAGGGGTTTGAGCAGTTCTTC. The chain combines TRBV18 with TRBJ2-1, with TRBD1 identical over 10 bases. Unmatched junction bases numbered 5, after V lost 3 bases and J lost 9 bases. Per germline, CDR1 KGHSH and CDR2 LQKENI. CDR3 length: 14 residues.

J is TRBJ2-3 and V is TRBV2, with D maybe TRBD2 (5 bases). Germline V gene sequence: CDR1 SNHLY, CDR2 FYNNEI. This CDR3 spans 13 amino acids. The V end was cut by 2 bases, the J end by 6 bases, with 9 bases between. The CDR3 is CASSEFQRDTQYF. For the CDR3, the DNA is TGTGCCAGCAGTGAATTTCAGCGGGATACGCAGTATTTT.

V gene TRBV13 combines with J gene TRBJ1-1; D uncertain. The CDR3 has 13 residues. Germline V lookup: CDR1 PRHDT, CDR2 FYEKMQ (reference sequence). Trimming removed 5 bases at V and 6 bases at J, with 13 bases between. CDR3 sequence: CASSPQSSPEAFF. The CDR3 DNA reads TGTGCCAGCAGCCCCCAAAGTAGCCCTGAAGCTTTCTTT.

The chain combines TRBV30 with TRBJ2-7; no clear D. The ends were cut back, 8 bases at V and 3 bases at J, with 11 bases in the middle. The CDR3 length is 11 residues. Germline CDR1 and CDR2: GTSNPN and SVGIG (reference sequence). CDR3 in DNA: TGTGCCGGCTCTACTAACTACGAGCAGTACTTC. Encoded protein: CAGSTNYEQYF.

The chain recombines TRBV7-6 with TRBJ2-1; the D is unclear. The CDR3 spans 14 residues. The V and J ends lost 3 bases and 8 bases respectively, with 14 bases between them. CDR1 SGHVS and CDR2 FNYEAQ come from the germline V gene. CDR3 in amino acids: CASSFLDSAHEQFF. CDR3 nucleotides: TGTGCCAGCAGCTTCCTAGACTCAGCCCATGAGCAGTTCTTC. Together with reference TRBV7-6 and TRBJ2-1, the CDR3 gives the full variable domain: GAGVSQSPRYKVTKRGQDVALRCDPISGHVSLYWYRQALGQGPEFLTYFNYEAQQDKSGLPNDRFSAERPEGSISTLTIQRTEQRDSAMYRCASSFLDSAHEQFFGPGTRLTVL.

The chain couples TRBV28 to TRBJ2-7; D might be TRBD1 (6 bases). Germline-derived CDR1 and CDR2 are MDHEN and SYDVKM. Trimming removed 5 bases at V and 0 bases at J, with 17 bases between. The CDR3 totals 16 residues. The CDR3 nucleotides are TGTGCCAGCAGTAAACTAGGGGGAACAGCCTCCTACGAGCAGTACTTC. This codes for CASSKLGGTASYEQYF.

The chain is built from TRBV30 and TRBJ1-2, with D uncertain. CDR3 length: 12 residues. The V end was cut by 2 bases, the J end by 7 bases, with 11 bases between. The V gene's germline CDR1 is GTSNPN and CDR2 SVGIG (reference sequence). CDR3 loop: CAWSRGIGGYTF. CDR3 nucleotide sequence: TGTGCCTGGAGTAGAGGGATTGGTGGCTACACCTTC.

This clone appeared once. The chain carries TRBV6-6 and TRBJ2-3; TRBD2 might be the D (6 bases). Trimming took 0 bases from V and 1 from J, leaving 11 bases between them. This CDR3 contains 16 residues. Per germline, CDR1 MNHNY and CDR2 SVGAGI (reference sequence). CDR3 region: CASSYSGLSGTDTQYF. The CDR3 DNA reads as TGTGCCAGCAGTTACTCGGGACTCTCTGGCACAGATACGCAGTATTTT.

CDR3 residues: CASSRTGGSYEQYF. CDR3 DNA sequence: TGTGCCAGCAGCAGGACAGGGGGCTCCTACGAGCAGTACTTC. The chain has TRBV7-9 and TRBJ2-7, with 10 bases matching TRBD1. CDR3 length: 14 residues. Germline values: CDR1 SEHNR, CDR2 FQNEAQ (reference sequence). With V trimmed by 5 bases and J by 0 bases, 1 base remained unmatched.

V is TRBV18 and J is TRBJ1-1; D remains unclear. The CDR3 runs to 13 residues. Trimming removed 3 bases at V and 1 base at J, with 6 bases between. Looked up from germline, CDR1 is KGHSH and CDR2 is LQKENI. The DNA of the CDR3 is TGTGCCAGCTCACCGGTGCGGAACACTGAAGCTTTCTTT. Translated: CASSPVRNTEAFF.

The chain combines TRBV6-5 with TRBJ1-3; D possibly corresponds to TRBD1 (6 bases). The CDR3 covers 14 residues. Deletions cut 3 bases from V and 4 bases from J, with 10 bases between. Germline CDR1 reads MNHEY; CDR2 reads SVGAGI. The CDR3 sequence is CASSYLGAGNTIYF. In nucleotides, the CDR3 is TGTGCCAGCAGTTATTTGGGGGCCGGAAACACCATATATTTT.